This T cell receptor (beta chain) is from a study of OX40 agonist ivuxolimab in advanced cancers. Study-wide results and caveats: The CD4+ and CD8+ T cells in the blood had expanded clonally by week 6 at 0.1 to 3.0 mg/kg.

Germline V gene lookup returns CDR1 SNHLY and CDR2 FYNNEI. The CDR3 consists of 14 residues. Trimming left V 2 bases short and J 4 bases short, with 11 bases between. Sequencing was performed with immunoSEQ multiplex PCR; in TCRdb, only in-frame clones are kept and a portion is missing. The sample holds tens of thousands of clones; 88% are singletons and the top ten take 1%. This clone was seen once. Its antigen is currently unknown. The chain links TRBV2 to TRBJ1-1; no clear D. The receptor was isolated from an adult with an advanced solid tumor such as melanoma, head and neck, liver or kidney cancer. Source: CD4+ or CD8+ T cells sorted from blood, taken in a trial of the OX40 agonist ivuxolimab. Written as DNA, the CDR3 is TGTGCCAGCAGTGAAACGTCCTGGGGCACTGAAGCTTTCTTT. It yields the protein CASSETSWGTEAFF.